This TCR beta chain was sequenced during a study of T cell changes during pregnancy in multiple sclerosis. The CDR3 covers 13 residues. In germline, CDR1 is SEHNR, CDR2 FQNEAQ (reference sequence). V was pared by 3 bases and J by 1 base, with 6 bases between. The assay was immunoSEQ multiplex PCR, and TCRdb's table has in-frame clones only and misses some. In the table there are roughly 23,000 clones, approximately 86% of which are singletons. The rearrangement links TRBV7-9 to TRBJ1-2; D not certain. The TCR comes from a female donor in good health, enrolled as a control in a pregnancy study. The sequences come from CD4+ T cells from peripheral blood mononuclear cells, collected in the first trimester of pregnancy. CDR3 sequence (DNA): TGTGCCAGCAGCTTGCAGGATAACTATGGCTACACCTTC. It translates to CASSLQDNYGYTF.